These T cell receptor beta chains were read from a single sample in a study of CD8 T cells in Susac syndrome. TCRdb reprocessed the immunoSEQ multiplex PCR reads via MiXCR and lists one record per CDR3 protein. Of 150,000 to 160,000 distinct CDR3 sequences in the sample, approximately 94% were seen once. Sequencing was carried out using CD8+ T cells from PBMCs. These receptors were taken from a human donor with multiple sclerosis. CDR3s include the opening cysteine and the closing phenylalanine or tryptophan. The order of the fields is D gene, clone size, V gene, J gene, CDR3 protein, CDR3 DNA. The D gene is left open where the match is weak. Clone size is not always given. Where it is, it says once, few, many or a class for expanded clones.

.,.,TRBV7-2,TRBJ2-2,CASIAGPGELFF,TGTGCCAGCATAGCAGGCCCCGGGGAGCTGTTTTTT
TRBD2,.,TRBV4-3,TRBJ2-2,CASSQRGSGELFF,TGCGCCAGCAGCCAGCGGGGGTCCGGGGAGCTGTTTTTT
TRBD2,.,TRBV24-1,TRBJ2-1,CATSDFTRVLGLAGGISYNEQFF,TGTGCCACCAGTGATTTTACCCGGGTCTTGGGACTAGCGGGGGGCATTTCCTACAATGAGCAGTTCTTC
.,.,TRBV5-1,TRBJ2-7,CASSLDLPPSYEQYF,TGCGCCAGCAGCTTGGACCTCCCCCCCTCCTACGAGCAGTACTTC
.,.,TRBV7-8,TRBJ2-3,CASSHTLGAGVDTQYF,TGTGCCAGCAGCCACACACTGGGGGCAGGGGTGGATACGCAGTATTTT
.,.,TRBV11-2,TRBJ2-3,CASSLWATSTDTQYF,TGTGCCAGCAGCTTATGGGCAACTAGCACAGATACGCAGTATTTT
.,.,TRBV19,TRBJ1-4,CASSIKHTGEKLFF,TGTGCCAGTAGTATCAAGCACACAGGCGAAAAACTGTTTTTT
.,.,TRBV13,TRBJ1-5,CASSLGGRGQPQHF,TGTGCCAGCAGCTTAGGCGGCAGGGGACAGCCCCAGCATTTT
.,.,TRBV20-1,TRBJ2-7,CSARDPERSYEQYF,TGCAGTGCTAGAGATCCAGAGCGGAGCTACGAGCAGTACTTC
.,.,TRBV7-9,TRBJ1-1,CASSSQTGRTEAFF,TGTGCCAGCAGCTCGCAAACAGGGCGGACTGAAGCTTTCTTT
.,.,TRBV13,TRBJ2-1,CASSSYRVTYNEQFF,TGTGCCAGCAGCTCCTACAGGGTAACCTACAATGAGCAGTTCTTC
.,.,TRBV5-6,TRBJ2-3,CASSTKGGGPRYTQYF,TGTGCCAGCAGCACCAAGGGAGGGGGGCCCCGGTACACGCAGTATTTT
.,once,TRBV7-9,TRBJ1-2,CASSLSSRDPGLANYGYTF,TGTGCCAGCAGCTTATCTAGCAGGGACCCTGGCTTAGCTAACTATGGCTACACCTTC
.,.,TRBV19,TRBJ1-2,CASSIFARKKGNYGYTF,TGTGCCAGTAGTATCTTCGCCCGGAAAAAAGGCAACTATGGCTACACCTTC
.,.,TRBV7-9,TRBJ2-3,CASNERTTTDTQYF,TGTGCCAGCAACGAACGTACCACCACAGATACGCAGTATTTT
.,.,TRBV25-1,TRBJ1-6,CASSELGGNSPLHF,TGTGCCAGCAGTGAACTTGGAGGGAATTCACCCCTCCACTTT
.,.,TRBV28,TRBJ2-7,CASSLGWGGSEEQYF,TGTGCCAGCAGTTTGGGGTGGGGCGGGTCAGAAGAGCAGTACTTC
.,once,TRBV27,TRBJ2-1,CASSPRTNLGSYNEQFF,TGTGCCAGCAGTCCCCGGACTAATTTGGGCTCCTACAATGAGCAGTTCTTC
.,.,TRBV29-1,TRBJ1-2,CSVSPNPPYGYTF,TGCAGCGTTTCTCCCAATCCTCCCTATGGCTACACCTTC
.,.,TRBV29-1,TRBJ1-1,CSVEGRQGAFF,TGCAGCGTTGAGGGTCGGCAAGGAGCTTTCTTT
.,.,TRBV12-3/TRBV12-4,TRBJ2-1,CASSFGVGYNEQFF,TGTGCCAGCAGTTTCGGGGTGGGCTACAATGAGCAGTTCTTC
.,.,TRBV6-2/TRBV6-3,TRBJ1-5,CASSYSMVGVNQPQHF,TGTGCCAGCAGTTACTCGATGGTCGGGGTCAATCAGCCCCAGCATTTT
.,once,TRBV10-3,TRBJ2-1,CAISELVDRASNEQFF,TGTGCCATCAGTGAGTTGGTGGACCGGGCCTCCAATGAGCAGTTCTTC
TRBD1,.,TRBV7-8,TRBJ2-1,CASSLEGQGAHNEQFF,TGTGCCAGCAGCTTAGAAGGACAGGGGGCACACAATGAGCAGTTCTTC
TRBD1,.,TRBV7-8,TRBJ2-1,CASSSRPGTGNNEQFF,TGTGCCAGCAGCTCGCGTCCCGGGACAGGGAACAATGAGCAGTTCTTC
.,.,TRBV27,TRBJ1-1,CASSLAGYTEAFF,TGTGCCAGCAGTTTAGCTGGATACACTGAAGCTTTCTTT
TRBD1,.,TRBV9,TRBJ2-5,CASSPSGQDQETQYF,TGTGCCAGCAGCCCCTCCGGACAGGACCAAGAGACCCAGTACTTC
.,.,TRBV9,TRBJ1-2,CASSVEHRTAHGYTF,TGTGCCAGCAGCGTAGAACATCGGACGGCACATGGCTACACCTTC
.,few,TRBV28,TRBJ1-5,CASSLDQPQHF,TGTGCCAGCAGTTTAGATCAGCCCCAGCATTTT
.,.,TRBV27,TRBJ2-7,CASGHRAYEQYF,TGTGCCAGCGGCCACAGGGCCTACGAGCAGTACTTC
TRBD1,.,TRBV28,TRBJ2-1,CASSLQGTGNEQFF,TGTGCCAGCAGTCTACAGGGGACGGGGAATGAGCAGTTCTTC
.,.,TRBV29-1,TRBJ1-1,CSVRPQGGNTEAFF,TGCAGCGTTCGCCCTCAGGGAGGGAACACTGAAGCTTTCTTT
.,.,TRBV14,TRBJ2-2,CASSSDSRTGELFF,TGTGCCAGCAGCTCCGATAGTAGGACCGGGGAGCTGTTTTTT
.,.,TRBV7-9,TRBJ1-5,CASSSLGQPQHF,TGTGCCAGCAGCTCGCTTGGGCAGCCCCAGCATTTT
.,.,TRBV20-1,TRBJ1-5,CSARATGDYNQPQHF,TGCAGTGCTAGGGCAACGGGGGATTACAATCAGCCCCAGCATTTT
.,.,TRBV19,TRBJ1-5,CASSMGGYSNQPQHF,TGTGCCAGTAGTATGGGGGGTTATAGCAATCAGCCCCAGCATTTT
.,once,TRBV3-1,TRBJ2-3,CASSPRLSVGATDTQYF,TGTGCCAGCAGTCCAAGACTGTCAGTGGGGGCCACAGATACGCAGTATTTT
.,.,TRBV7-8,TRBJ1-5,CASSFRGDSNQPQHF,TGTGCCAGCAGCTTTCGAGGGGATAGCAATCAGCCCCAGCATTTT
.,.,TRBV30,TRBJ2-6,CAGWVSGANVLTF,TGTGCCGGCTGGGTCTCTGGGGCCAACGTCCTGACTTTC
.,.,TRBV5-1,TRBJ2-7,CASSNSGYEQYF,TGCGCCAGCTCGAATTCCGGGTACGAGCAGTACTTC
.,.,TRBV27,TRBJ1-4,CASSLRGPEKLFF,TGTGCCAGCAGTTTGAGGGGTCCGGAAAAACTGTTTTTT
.,.,TRBV19,TRBJ2-1,CASSMSISSYNEQFF,TGTGCCAGTAGTATGAGTATCAGCTCCTACAATGAGCAGTTCTTC
.,.,TRBV5-1,TRBJ1-5,CASSLEGGSNQPQHF,TGCGCCAGCTCCCTTGAGGGGGGGAGCAATCAGCCCCAGCATTTT
.,.,TRBV27,TRBJ2-7,CASSLKRGLREQYF,TGTGCCAGCAGTCTAAAAAGGGGTCTCCGGGAGCAGTACTTC
.,once,TRBV4-1,TRBJ2-1,CASSPDSAKVNEQFF,TGCGCCAGCAGCCCGGACAGCGCAAAGGTCAATGAGCAGTTCTTC
.,.,TRBV27,TRBJ2-7,CASSLRPRGEQYF,TGTGCCAGCAGTTTACGGCCAAGAGGCGAGCAGTACTTC
.,.,TRBV20-1,TRBJ2-7,CSARGVEIFGEQYF,TGCAGTGCTAGAGGTGTGGAAATTTTCGGGGAGCAGTACTTC
TRBD2,.,TRBV2,TRBJ2-1,CASTGGGQGEQFF,TGTGCCAGCACCGGCGGGGGGCAGGGTGAGCAGTTCTTC
.,once,TRBV9,TRBJ2-1,CASSVAPNNEQFF,TGTGCCAGCAGCGTAGCCCCCAACAATGAGCAGTTCTTC
.,.,TRBV4-2,TRBJ2-5,CASSQDWRGLQETQYF,TGTGCCAGCAGCCAAGATTGGAGGGGGTTACAAGAGACCCAGTACTTC
.,few,TRBV9,TRBJ2-3,CASSVEGQDTDTQYF,TGTGCCAGCAGCGTAGAGGGGCAGGACACAGATACGCAGTATTTT
.,.,TRBV12-3/TRBV12-4,TRBJ2-7,CASSPTAERRERQYF,TGTGCCAGCAGTCCGACGGCGGAACGACGAGAACGGCAGTACTTC
TRBD2,once,TRBV6-4,TRBJ2-2,CASSPSGGLDTGELFF,TGTGCCAGCAGTCCTAGCGGGGGGCTCGACACCGGGGAGCTGTTTTTT
TRBD1,.,TRBV7-7,TRBJ2-3,CASSPLGQSSTDTQYF,TGTGCCAGCAGCCCCTTGGGACAGAGCAGCACAGATACGCAGTATTTT
.,.,TRBV15,TRBJ2-7,CATSQKAAYEQYF,TGTGCCACCAGCCAGAAGGCCGCCTACGAGCAGTACTTC
TRBD2,.,TRBV9,TRBJ2-3,CASSPSGGLTDTQYF,TGTGCCAGCAGCCCTAGCGGGGGCCTCACAGATACGCAGTATTTT